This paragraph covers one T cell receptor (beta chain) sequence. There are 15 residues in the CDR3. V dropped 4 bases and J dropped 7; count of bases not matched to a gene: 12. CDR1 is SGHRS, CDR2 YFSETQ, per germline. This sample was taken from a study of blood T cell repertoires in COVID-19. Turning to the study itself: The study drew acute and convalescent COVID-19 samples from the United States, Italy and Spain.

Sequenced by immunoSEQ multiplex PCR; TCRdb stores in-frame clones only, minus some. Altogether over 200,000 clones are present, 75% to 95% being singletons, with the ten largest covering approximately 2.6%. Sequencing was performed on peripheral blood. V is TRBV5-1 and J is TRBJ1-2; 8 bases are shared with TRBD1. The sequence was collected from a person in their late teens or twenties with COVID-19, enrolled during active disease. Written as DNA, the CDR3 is TGCGCCAGCAGCAACCCGGGACAGGAGGAGCTTGGCTACACCTTC. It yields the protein CASSNPGQEELGYTF.